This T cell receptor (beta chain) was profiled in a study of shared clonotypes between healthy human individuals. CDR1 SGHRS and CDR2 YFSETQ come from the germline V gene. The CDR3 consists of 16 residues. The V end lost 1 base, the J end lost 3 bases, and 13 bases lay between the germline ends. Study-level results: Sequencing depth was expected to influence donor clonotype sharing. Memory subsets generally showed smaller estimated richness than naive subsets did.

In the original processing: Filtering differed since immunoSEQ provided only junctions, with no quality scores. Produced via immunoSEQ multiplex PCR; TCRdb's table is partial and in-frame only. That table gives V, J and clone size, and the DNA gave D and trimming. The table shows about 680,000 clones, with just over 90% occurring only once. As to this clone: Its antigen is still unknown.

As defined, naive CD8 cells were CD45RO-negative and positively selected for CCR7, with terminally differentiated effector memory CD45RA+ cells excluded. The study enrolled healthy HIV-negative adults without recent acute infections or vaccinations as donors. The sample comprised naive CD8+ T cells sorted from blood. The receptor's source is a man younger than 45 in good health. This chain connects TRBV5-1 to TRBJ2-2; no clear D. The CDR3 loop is CASSLWVSGDTGELFF. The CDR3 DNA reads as TGCGCCAGCAGCTTGTGGGTATCCGGAGACACCGGGGAGCTGTTTTTT.